The 27 T cell receptor beta chains given below trace back to one sample, sequenced in a study of T cell responses to AZD1222 COVID-19 vaccine. Only in-frame clones appear in the TCRdb table, and some are missing; sequencing was by immunoSEQ multiplex PCR. Among about 120,000 clones listed, approximately 86% were seen once. The sample in question was peripheral blood, obtained on day 0 of AZD1222 vaccination. The receptors derive from an adult in good health.

The chain uses TRBV24-1 and TRBJ1-2; TRBD1 might be the D (5 bases). The V end was cut by 11 bases, the J end by 4 bases, with 13 bases between. Per the germline V gene, CDR1 is KGHDR and CDR2 is SFDVKD. CDR3 length: 12 residues. CDR3 residues: CAIRDHGYGYTF. DNA for the CDR3: TGTGCCATCCGGGACCACGGCTATGGCTACACCTTC.

CDR3 region: CASSQRTGGEQYF. In DNA form, the CDR3 reads TGTGCCAGCAGTCAACGGACAGGGGGCGAGCAGTACTTC. This chain joins TRBV27 and TRBJ2-7; TRBD1 aligns across 10 bases. The V and J ends lost 5 bases and 6 bases, in that order; junction bases with no gene match: 4. Per germline, CDR1 MNHEY and CDR2 SMNVEV (reference sequence). CDR3 length: 13 residues.

J is TRBJ2-7 and V is TRBV20-1; D is uncertain. Germline-derived CDR1 and CDR2 are DFQATT and SNEGSKA (reference sequence). The V end was cut by 2 bases, the J end by 11 bases, with 13 bases between. The CDR3 has 11 residues. The CDR3 spells CSARTDPREYF. The CDR3 nucleotides are TGCAGTGCTAGAACGGACCCACGGGAGTACTTC.

The chain couples TRBV6-1 to TRBJ1-1; D is undetermined. Per the germline V gene, CDR1 is MNHNS and CDR2 is SASEGT. The V end lost 2 bases, the J end lost 0 bases, and 7 bases lay between the germline ends. CDR3 length: 14 residues. The CDR3 here is CASSESDLNTEAFF. CDR3 sequence (DNA): TGTGCCAGCAGTGAATCAGACTTGAACACTGAAGCTTTCTTT.

The rearrangement uses TRBV29-1 and TRBJ1-5, with D unclear. The CDR3 consists of 12 residues. V lost 5 bases, J lost 8 bases, and 13 bases lay in between. Per the germline V gene, CDR1 is SQVTM and CDR2 is ANQGSEA. CDR3 DNA sequence: TGCAGCGTTAGCAGGCCCGGGGAGCCCCAGCATTTT. Encoded protein: CSVSRPGEPQHF.

CDR3 region: CASSSGGTGLYGYTF. The CDR3 DNA reads TGTGCCAGCAGTTCCGGAGGGACAGGGCTTTATGGCTACACCTTC. The chain links TRBV28 to TRBJ1-2; 9 bases match TRBD1. This CDR3 contains 15 residues. The V segment lost 4 bases and the J segment 5 bases; nucleotides outside the gene matches: 8. Germline V gene sequence: CDR1 MDHEN, CDR2 SYDVKM.

V is TRBV2 and J is TRBJ1-2; D is possibly TRBD1 (5 bases). The CDR3 has 15 residues. Germline lookup yields CDR1 SNHLY and CDR2 FYNNEI. The V end was cut by 4 bases, the J end by 1 base, with 13 bases between. The CDR3 is CASSGPGQLNYGYTF. The CDR3 bases are TGTGCCAGCAGTGGGCCAGGGCAGCTTAACTATGGCTACACCTTC.

J is TRBJ1-5 and V is TRBV29-1; no firm D call. The length of the CDR3 is 13 residues. Germline V gene lookup returns CDR1 SQVTM and CDR2 ANQGSEA. Deletions cut 7 bases from V and 2 bases from J, with 12 bases between. The CDR3 spells CSARVGGNQPQHF. DNA for the CDR3: TGCAGCGCCCGTGTTGGGGGCAATCAGCCCCAGCATTTT.

The gene calls are TRBV7-9 and TRBJ1-1; 8 nucleotides align to TRBD1. Trimming cost V 0 bases and J 0 bases; bases outside gene matches: 3. The CDR3 covers 16 residues. CDR1 and CDR2 (germline): SEHNR, FQNEAQ (reference sequence). CDR3 amino acids: CASSLAGTGVNTEAFF. The CDR3 DNA reads TGTGCCAGCAGCTTAGCGGGGACAGGAGTGAACACTGAAGCTTTCTTT.

This clone appeared once. This chain uses TRBV4-3 with TRBJ1-1; maybe TRBD1 (5 bases). This CDR3 has 16 residues. V lost 0 bases and J 1 base, leaving 12 bases between the germline ends. CDR1 is LGHNA and CDR2 is YSLEER in the germline V gene. The CDR3 here is CASSQDTMGQNTEAFF. The CDR3, as DNA: TGCGCCAGCAGCCAAGATACTATGGGGCAGAACACTGAAGCTTTCTTT.

The V and J genes are TRBV14 and TRBJ1-6; D remains unclear. Germline loops: CDR1 SGHDN, CDR2 FVKESK. V lost 2 bases, J lost 9 bases, and 11 bases lay in between. There are 14 residues in the CDR3. CDR3 loop: CASSQRGNASPLHF. As DNA, the CDR3 is TGTGCCAGCAGCCAACGAGGGAACGCTTCACCCCTCCACTTT.

This chain uses TRBV4-3 with TRBJ2-1, with D possibly being TRBD2 (5 bases). From germline, CDR1 is LGHNA and CDR2 YSLEER. V was trimmed by 4 bases and J by 6 bases, leaving 13 bases between them. The CDR3 length is 14 residues. The CDR3 reads CASSRTVGANEQFF. The DNA of the CDR3 is TGCGCCAGCAGCCGAACTGTGGGAGCCAATGAGCAGTTCTTC.

The table lists this clone with a few counts. V usage is TRBV13 and J usage is TRBJ1-3; weak D call: TRBD1 (5 bases). The CDR3 loop spans 17 amino acids. Germline V gene data show CDR1 as PRHDT and CDR2 as FYEKMQ (reference sequence). Trimming shortened V by 3 bases and J by 3 bases, and 18 bases separated the two germline ends. CDR3 in DNA: TGTGCCAGCAGCTTGGCCTCCGGGCAGGGCATTGGAAACACCATATATTTT. As protein: CASSLASGQGIGNTIYF.

V and J are TRBV3-1 (or the pseudogene TRBV3-2) and TRBJ1-3; maybe TRBD1 (6 bases). V lost 0 bases to trimming and J lost 0 bases, with 12 bases between them. Per the germline V gene, CDR1 is LGHDT and CDR2 is YNNKEL (reference sequence). The CDR3 is made up of 17 amino acids. CDR3 sequence reads: CASSQDAGAVSGNTIYF. The CDR3 bases are TGTGCCAGCAGCCAAGATGCGGGGGCCGTCTCTGGAAACACCATATATTTT.

The J gene is TRBJ1-1, the V gene TRBV7-9; D gene uncertain. The V end was cut by 6 bases, the J end by 3 bases, with 8 bases between. There are 12 residues in the CDR3. Germline CDR1 reads SEHNR; CDR2 reads FQNEAQ (reference sequence). CDR3 sequence reads: CASSSPYTEAFF. DNA for the CDR3: TGTGCCAGCAGTTCCCCCTACACTGAAGCTTTCTTT. Supplemented by reference TRBV7-9 and TRBJ1-1, the full variable domain reads DTGVSQNPRHKITKRGQNVTFRCDPISEHNRLYWYRQTLGQGPEFLTYFQNEAQLEKSRLLSDRFSAERPKGSFSTLEIQRTEQGDSAMYLCASSSPYTEAFFGQGTRLTVV.

This clone has just a few counts. This chain connects TRBV6-1 to TRBJ2-7, with D perhaps assigned TRBD1 or TRBD2 (5 bases each). The germline V gene encodes CDR1 MNHNS and CDR2 SASEGT. The CDR3 runs 14 residues. V was clipped by 3 bases and J by 2 bases, with 11 bases between them. CDR3 protein: CASSERDLPYEQYF. The CDR3 bases are TGTGCCAGCAGTGAGAGGGACCTCCCCTACGAGCAGTACTTC.

This clone showed up just once. The genes are TRBV5-1 and TRBJ1-1; maybe TRBD1 (5 bases). The CDR3 sequence is 15 residues long. Germline loops: CDR1 SGHRS, CDR2 YFSETQ. The germline V and J ends were trimmed by 4 bases and 0 bases, with 13 bases remaining between them. The CDR3 nucleotides read TGCGCCAGCAGCCCGGGACGACAGATGAACACTGAAGCTTTCTTT. It encodes CASSPGRQMNTEAFF.

V and J are TRBV5-1 and TRBJ2-1; 16 bases map to TRBD2. The CDR3 runs 19 residues. Germline V gene data show CDR1 as SGHRS and CDR2 as YFSETQ. V trimming: 0 bases; J trimming: 7 bases; junction bases outside the gene matches: 10. The CDR3: CASSLVVGLAGGLGNEQFF. In DNA, the CDR3 is TGCGCCAGCAGCTTGGTGGTGGGACTAGCGGGGGGGCTCGGTAATGAGCAGTTCTTC.

The chain carries TRBV28 and TRBJ1-2; TRBD1 is a possible D gene (6 bases). The germline V gene encodes CDR1 MDHEN and CDR2 SYDVKM. Trimming cost V 7 bases and J 10 bases, with 16 bases left between them. The CDR3 covers 12 residues. The CDR3 is CASTSRDRTYTF. For the CDR3, the DNA is TGTGCCAGCACCTCCCGCGACAGGACCTACACCTTC.

V usage is TRBV2 and J usage is TRBJ2-7, with D perhaps matching TRBD1 (5 bases). V lost 6 bases to trimming and J lost 4 bases, with 16 bases between them. CDR3 size: 14 residues. Germline loops: CDR1 SNHLY, CDR2 FYNNEI. The DNA of the CDR3 is TGTGCCAGCAGCCAGGGTCCCCCTTCGTACGAGCAGTACTTC. Its protein product is CASSQGPPSYEQYF.

This clone was seen a handful of times. The genes are TRBV28 and TRBJ1-2; D is unresolved. Trimming removed 6 bases from V and 6 bases from J, with 8 bases in between. The length of the CDR3 is 11 residues. CDR1 and CDR2 (germline): MDHEN, SYDVKM. The CDR3 DNA sequence: TGTGCCAGCAGCCGGAATCATGGCTACACCTTC. Protein: CASSRNHGYTF.

A few counts support this clone. The chain is built from TRBV5-4 and TRBJ2-2; 7 nucleotides align to TRBD2. V lost 2 bases, J lost 1 base, and 2 bases stayed unmatched. Germline V gene lookup returns CDR1 SGHNT and CDR2 YYREEE (reference sequence). This CDR3 has 15 amino acids. CDR3 protein: CASSFQRGNTGELFF. The CDR3, as DNA: TGTGCCAGCAGCTTCCAGCGGGGGAACACCGGGGAGCTGTTTTTT.

The rearrangement joins TRBV18 to TRBJ1-1, with D perhaps matching TRBD1 (5 bases). The CDR3 covers 13 residues. Trimming removed 8 bases from V and 3 bases from J, with 13 bases in between. The germline gives CDR1 KGHSH, CDR2 LQKENI. CDR3 loop: CASTQGADTEAFF. CDR3 DNA: TGTGCCAGCACCCAGGGTGCAGACACTGAAGCTTTCTTT.

J is TRBJ1-1 and V is TRBV4-1; D gene ambiguous. Germline V CDR1 and CDR2: MGHRA, YSYEKL. Between the trimmed V and J ends, which lost 1 base and 3 bases, there was a span of 3 bases. This CDR3 has 12 amino acids. In nucleotides, the CDR3 is TGCGCCAGCAGCCAAGTAGACACTGAAGCTTTCTTT. This sequence encodes CASSQVDTEAFF.

V is TRBV4-3 and J is TRBJ1-3; D is unclear. Trimming left V 0 bases short and J 0 bases short, with 12 bases between. CDR1 and CDR2 (germline): LGHNA, YSLEER. The CDR3 runs 17 residues. The CDR3 loop is CASSQDVGLSSGNTIYF. The DNA for the CDR3 is TGCGCCAGCAGCCAAGATGTGGGCCTGAGCTCTGGAAACACCATATATTTT.

V and J are TRBV7-3 and TRBJ2-2, with TRBD1 matching 7 bases. V trimming: 5 bases; J trimming: 0 bases; junction bases outside the gene matches: 6. CDR1 SGHTA and CDR2 FQGTGA come from the germline V gene. CDR3 length: 16 amino acids. As DNA, the CDR3 is TGTGCCAGCAGCAAACAGGGGATTCCGAACACCGGGGAGCTGTTTTTT. Protein: CASSKQGIPNTGELFF. Supplemented by reference TRBV7-3 and TRBJ2-2, the full variable domain reads GAGVSQTPSNKVTEKGKYVELRCDPISGHTALYWYRQSLGQGPEFLIYFQGTGAADDSGLPNDRFFAVRPEGSVSTLKIQRTERGDSAVYLCASSKQGIPNTGELFFGEGSRLTVL.

The chain uses TRBV4-1 and TRBJ1-1; tentative D call: TRBD1 (5 bases). This CDR3 region has 16 residues. The germline gives CDR1 MGHRA, CDR2 YSYEKL. Deletions cut 1 base from V and 5 bases from J, with 17 bases between. The CDR3 region has the DNA TGCGCCAGCAGCCAAGCAGCCGCAGGGCGGTCAACTGAAGCTTTCTTT. This gives the protein CASSQAAAGRSTEAFF.